This TCR beta chain was documented in a study of post-analysis software for immune sequencing data. The germline gives CDR1 SQVTM, CDR2 ANQGSEA. Trimming took 4 bases from V and 5 from J, leaving 20 bases between them. This CDR3 is built from 15 residues. cDNA libraries of TCR beta carried unique molecular identifiers. TCRdb redid the calling of the PCR reads with MiXCR, one entry per CDR3 protein. The table has approximately 460,000 distinct CDR3 sequences, under 55% seen once. Findings and limits, study-wide: F-measure co-clustering was strong for batch-matched samples. TRBV5-6, TRBV5-1 and TRBV20-1 belonged to a set of five TRBV segments that were more frequent in patients than controls. Patients with multiple sclerosis recorded significantly lower normalized Chao1 diversity than controls, the study found.

This clonotype turned up a few times. The antigen is unknown. The sequencing input was blood. The source of this sequence is a girl aged 5 to 17 with multiple sclerosis. The chain links TRBV29-1 to TRBJ1-2; no reliable D call. CDR3 amino acids: CSVGEGSQKFYGYTF. In nucleotides, the CDR3 is TGCAGCGTTGGGGAGGGTAGCCAAAAATTTTATGGCTACACCTTC.